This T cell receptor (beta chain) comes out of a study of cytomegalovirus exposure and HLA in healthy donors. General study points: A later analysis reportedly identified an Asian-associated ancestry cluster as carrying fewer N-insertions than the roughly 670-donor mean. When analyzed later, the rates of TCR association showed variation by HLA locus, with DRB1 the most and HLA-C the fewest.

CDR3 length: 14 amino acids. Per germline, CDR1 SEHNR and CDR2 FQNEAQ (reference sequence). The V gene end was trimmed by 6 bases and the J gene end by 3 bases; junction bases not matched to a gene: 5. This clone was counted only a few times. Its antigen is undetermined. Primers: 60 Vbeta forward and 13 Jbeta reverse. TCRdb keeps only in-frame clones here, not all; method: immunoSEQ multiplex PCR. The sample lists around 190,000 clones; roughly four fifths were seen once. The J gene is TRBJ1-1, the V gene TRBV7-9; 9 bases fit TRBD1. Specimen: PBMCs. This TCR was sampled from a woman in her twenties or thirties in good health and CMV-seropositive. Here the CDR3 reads CASRPQGAYTEAFF. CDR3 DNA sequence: TGTGCCAGCAGGCCACAGGGGGCGTACACTGAAGCTTTCTTT. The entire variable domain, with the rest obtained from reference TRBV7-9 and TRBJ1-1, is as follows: DTGVSQNPRHKITKRGQNVTFRCDPISEHNRLYWYRQTLGQGPEFLTYFQNEAQLEKSRLLSDRFSAERPKGSFSTLEIQRTEQGDSAMYLCASRPQGAYTEAFFGQGTRLTVV.